The source of this TCR beta chain is a study of T cell responses to AZD1222 COVID-19 vaccine (dated by TCRdb to the early 2020s). Regarding the complete study: AZD1222 recipients with second doses at about 4 weeks or about 12 weeks were pooled, because spike-specific TCR depth and breadth did not differ between schedules. A total of 233 trial participants underwent TCR sequencing, of whom about 210 received two doses of AZD1222 and about 25 received two doses of the MenACWY control vaccine. Enrollment into the trials was organized by age into subgroups of 18-55, 56-69 and 70-plus years, and those subgroups contained roughly 160, 29 and 62 TCR-sequenced participants, respectively.

In the case of this clone: The antigen it recognizes is unknown. Within one base of it there is no much larger clone, and no base qualities were kept.

Summary of the overall study and its limitations: Because no day 14 peak-response samples were available, the repertoires could be characterized only after the peak T cell response. Conclusions about previously exposed vaccinees are limited because only five to seven AZD1222 recipients were SARS-CoV-2 seropositive at baseline. The whole spike protein was spanned by vaccine-associated CD4 TCRs, and dominant responses were seen in regions 160-218 and 743-854. The 56-69-year group was small, and its depth increase did not reach significance, likely because of low power. After two AZD1222 doses, both the breadth and the depth of spike-specific TCRs were significantly higher than at day 0 and than in MenACWY recipients. Participants were mostly white British and included more females than males, and it was suggested by the authors that clonal diversity may have been underestimated. Reportedly, close to half of the unique spike-specific TCRs recognized epitopes lying outside the regions that are mutated in the B.1.351 and B.1.1.7 variants.

This specimen's time point label, interpreted: baseline before first vaccination. The vaccinee samples were drawn from two UK trials, COV001 and COV002, one of which was a single-blind randomized controlled phase 2/3 trial testing AZD1222 (ChAdOx1 nCoV-19) in healthy adults. Trial participant PBMC samples were collected at day 0 and day 28 after the second dose for TCRbeta chain sequencing. The V end loses 4 bases and the J end loses 4 bases, and a stretch of 7 bases separates them. CDR1 and CDR2 are drawn from the germline V gene (reference sequence): GTSNPN, SVGIG. From the cysteine up to the phenylalanine, the CDR3 has a length of 12 residues. CDR3 DNA only is kept here, 36 bases in frame from base 1. The CDR3 regions of human TCRbeta chains were subjected to immunosequencing. The paper's data handling went like this. Repertoire TCRs were checked for matches against a reference library of SARS-CoV-2-specific TCRs that had been generated using the MIRA antigen-specificity platform. Breadth was defined as the fraction of unique TCRs that were SARS-CoV-2-associated. Depth was defined as the fraction of total T cells that were SARS-CoV-2-associated. Using the MIRA data, each spike-specific TCR was assigned both to the spike region to which the TCR was reactive and to a CD4 or CD8 class. Log10-transformed breadth and depth values were compared by one-way ANOVA with Sidak's multiple comparisons tests. Not all clones reach the TCRdb copy of this immuneACCESS table, which keeps in-frame sequences only. Checked studies attribute under half of the gap to unresolved V genes and leave the rest unexplained. The V and J calls and the clone size are those of that table, but D and trimming were determined from the DNA. The sample profile shows around 130,000 clones; 80% to 95% of them were found once. Around 3.3% of the sample goes to the ten largest clones.

The receptor comes from an adult in good health. The sequencing here drew on peripheral blood, taken on day 0 of AZD1222 vaccination. The sequence links TRBV30 to TRBJ1-4, with the D gene call left open. The CDR3 sequence is CAWNRFNEKLFF. The nucleotide sequence reads as follows: TGTGCCTGGAATAGGTTTAATGAAAAACTGTTTTTT.